This passage covers 7 T cell receptor beta chains from one sample sequenced in a study of blood T cell repertoires in COVID-19. Repertoires were generated with immunoSEQ multiplex PCR, while TCRdb's copy carries only in-frame clones and drops some. The sample lists some 350,000 clones, under 95% occurring once. The specimen was peripheral blood. The receptors shown here come from a woman aged 18-29 years who had recovered from COVID-19.

The chain couples TRBV6-4 to TRBJ2-1; D might be TRBD1 (6 bases). CDR1 and CDR2 from the germline V gene are MRHNA and SNTAGT. This CDR3 has 13 residues. Trimming took 2 bases from V and 16 from J, leaving 18 bases between them. In nucleotides, the CDR3 is TGTGCCAGCAGTGACAATGTGGGACAAGGGCTTTTCTTC. This gives the protein CASSDNVGQGLFF.

This chain uses TRBV2 with TRBJ2-4, with TRBD1 as a possible D gene (5 bases). The germline V gene has CDR1 SNHLY and CDR2 FYNNEI. V lost 7 bases and J lost 2, with 9 bases in between. This CDR3 spans 13 amino acids. The CDR3 reads CASTAGPKNIQYF. For the CDR3, the DNA is TGTGCCAGCACCGCAGGGCCCAAAAACATTCAGTACTTC.

The chain recombines TRBV4-1 with TRBJ1-5, with TRBD1 identical over 7 bases. J was trimmed by 5 bases and V by 3 bases; bases with no gene match: 13. The CDR3 covers 17 residues. Germline-derived CDR1 and CDR2 are MGHRA and YSYEKL. The DNA for the CDR3 is TGCGCCAGCAGCCAGGGTCTTCTTAGACAGGGCTATCAGCCCCAGCATTTT. Its protein product is CASSQGLLRQGYQPQHF.

This clone showed up just once. The J gene is TRBJ2-7, the V gene TRBV6-5, with D possibly matching TRBD1 (6 bases). The CDR3 is 14 amino acids. Trimming pared 6 bases from V and 4 bases from J, leaving 16 bases between. The germline V gene encodes CDR1 MNHEY and CDR2 SVGAGI. For the CDR3, the DNA is TGTGCCAGCAGACGCGACAGGAGTAGTTACGAGCAGTACGTC. Its protein is CASRRDRSSYEQYV.

V is TRBV25-1 and J is TRBJ1-6; D ambiguous. The CDR3 is made up of 12 amino acids. The germline gives CDR1 MGHDK, CDR2 SYGVNS. Trimming removed 7 bases from V and 7 bases from J, with 8 bases in between. The DNA for the CDR3 is TGTGCCAGCAAGAGAGGGAATTCACCCCTCCACTTT. This gives the protein CASKRGNSPLHF. Full variable domain (missing parts from reference TRBV25-1 and TRBJ1-6): EADIYQTPRYLVIGTGKKITLECSQTMGHDKMYWYQQDPGMELHLIHYSYGVNSTEKGDLSSESTVSRIRTEHFPLTLESARPSHTSQYLCASKRGNSPLHFGNGTRLTVT.

The rearrangement joins TRBV6-1 to TRBJ1-1, with 11 bases fitting TRBD1. With 4 bases clipped from V and 0 bases from J, the junction kept 4 bases outside the gene matches. Germline values: CDR1 MNHNS, CDR2 SASEGT. The CDR3 extends over 16 amino acids. CDR3 nucleotides: TGTGCCAGCAGTGGGACAGGGGGCGGGATGAACACTGAAGCTTTCTTT. Encoded protein: CASSGTGGGMNTEAFF.

This rearrangement joins TRBV21-1 to TRBJ2-1; TRBD2, the table's D call, lacks a check against the DNA. TRBV21-1 is deemed a pseudogene. CDR3 size: 16 residues. CDR3 residues: CASSKALYGGASEQFF. The CDR3 DNA reads as TGTGCCAGCAGCAAAGCGCTTTATGGGGGGGCCTCCGAGCAGTTCTTC.